One and the same sample provided the 5 T cell receptor beta chains below, sequenced in a study of T cell changes during pregnancy in multiple sclerosis. Generated by immunoSEQ multiplex PCR, the TCRdb table keeps only in-frame clones and is missing some. This table holds some 120,000 clones, about 96% found once. The source material was peripheral blood, sampled after pregnancy. The receptors were gathered from a female donor with multiple sclerosis, enrolled in a pregnancy study.

V is TRBV29-1 and J is TRBJ2-1; 11 nucleotides agree with TRBD2. With V trimmed by 3 bases and J by 12 bases, 10 bases remained unmatched. Germline-derived CDR1 and CDR2 are SQVTM and ANQGSEA. This CDR3 has 14 amino acids. CDR3 sequence reads: CSVDGTSGRGWQFF. The CDR3 DNA reads TGCAGCGTTGACGGCACTAGCGGGAGAGGTTGGCAGTTCTTC.

The chain joins TRBV11-3 to TRBJ2-3; a possible D gene is TRBD2 (5 bases). Germline values: CDR1 SGHNT, CDR2 YENEEA. The CDR3 extends over 17 amino acids. Trimming removed 5 bases at V and 2 bases at J, with 20 bases between. CDR3 bases: TGTGCCAGCAGCGCCGGGCTTGCGGGTTCCACCACAGATACGCAGTATTTT. It is translated as CASSAGLAGSTTDTQYF.

The count of this clone is one. V is TRBV13 and J is TRBJ1-2, with TRBD1 matching 8 bases. Germline values: CDR1 PRHDT, CDR2 FYEKMQ (reference sequence). The CDR3 covers 13 residues. After removal of 6 bases from V and 7 bases from J, the junction contained 7 bases not matched to a gene. CDR3 in DNA: TGTGCCAGCAGGTGGAGGACAGGGTTTGGCTACACCTTC. Amino acids: CASRWRTGFGYTF.

The chain couples TRBV27 to TRBJ2-1; TRBD2 aligns across 8 bases. Germline lookup yields CDR1 MNHEY and CDR2 SMNVEV (reference sequence). The CDR3 is made up of 15 amino acids. J lost 6 bases, V lost 5 bases, and 9 bases had no gene match. Here the CDR3 DNA reads TGTGCCAGCAGTAACTTAGCGGGATACTCCAATGAGCAGTTCTTC. Protein: CASSNLAGYSNEQFF.

The chain uses TRBV18 and TRBJ2-7, with 14 bases lining up with TRBD2. This CDR3 has 15 residues. The J segment lost 3 bases and the V segment lost 3 bases, leaving 1 base of the junction unmatched. The germline V gene encodes CDR1 KGHSH and CDR2 LQKENI. CDR3 protein: CASSPGLAGVYEQYF. The CDR3 DNA reads as TGTGCCAGCTCACCGGGACTAGCGGGAGTCTACGAGCAGTACTTC.